This T cell receptor (beta chain) emerged from a study of blood T cell repertoires in COVID-19. Repertoires were generated with immunoSEQ multiplex PCR, while TCRdb's copy carries only in-frame clones and drops some. The table has 150,000 to 200,000 clones, around 87% seen once; the top ten hold over 3.5%. Germline V CDR1 and CDR2: MDHEN, SYDVKM. This CDR3 is 17 amino acids long. The ends lost 5 bases at V and 0 bases at J; junction bases unmatched: 5. The chain uses TRBV28 and TRBJ1-6, with 9 bases that match TRBD1. Input material: peripheral blood. The TCR sequence derives from a man between 18 and 35 years old with active or convalescent COVID-19. CDR3 residues: CASSLGTGSSYNSPLHF. CDR3 coding DNA: TGTGCCAGCAGTCTAGGGACAGGGAGCTCCTATAATTCACCCCTCCACTTT.